A single sample gave rise to the 24 T cell receptor beta chains below, sequenced in a study of early T cells in non-severe SARS-CoV-2 infection. One entry per CDR3 protein, called by TCRdb with MiXCR from the 5' RACE reads. Of tens of thousands of distinct CDR3 sequences listed, roughly 16% are singletons. The material sequenced was whole blood, taken at baseline. These receptors all stem from an adult who was a healthcare worker with PCR-confirmed SARS-CoV-2 infection or an uninfected control (not recorded which).

The V gene is TRBV11-3, the J gene TRBJ2-1, with TRBD2 matching over 10 bases. V lost 5 bases and J lost 6; bases outside the gene matches: 13. CDR3 length: 17 amino acids. Germline V gene lookup returns CDR1 SGHNT and CDR2 YENEEA. DNA for the CDR3: TGTGCCAGCAGCCTCTACCCTAGCGGGAGAGAGGTCAATGAGCAGTTCTTC. It translates to CASSLYPSGREVNEQFF.

This clonotype was found many times. V usage is TRBV19 and J usage is TRBJ2-4, with D perhaps TRBD2 (6 bases). The CDR3 covers 13 residues. Deletions cut 6 bases from V and 8 bases from J, with 14 bases between. The germline gives CDR1 LNHDA, CDR2 SQIVND (reference sequence). The CDR3 loop is CASSGSWVDIQYF. The CDR3 DNA reads TGTGCCAGTAGCGGGAGCTGGGTAGACATTCAGTACTTC.

This clonotype was recorded a few times. The chain uses TRBV11-2 and TRBJ2-1; no clear D gene. Deletions cut 4 bases from V and 7 bases from J, with 17 bases between. This CDR3 is 15 amino acids long. Germline values: CDR1 SGHAT, CDR2 FQNNGV. This CDR3 reads CASSSYLRASNEQFF. For the CDR3, the DNA is TGTGCCAGCAGCTCGTATCTAAGAGCGAGTAATGAGCAGTTCTTC. The full variable domain, completed using reference TRBV11-2 and TRBJ2-1, is EAGVAQSPRYKIIEKRQSVAFWCNPISGHATLYWYQQILGQGPKLLIQFQNNGVVDDSQLPKDRFSAERLKGVDSTLKIQPAKLEDSAVYLCASSSYLRASNEQFFGPGTRLTVL.

This clonotype was recorded many times. V and J are TRBV28 and TRBJ1-2; D is unclear. Trimming stripped 4 bases from V and 4 bases from J, with 7 bases between. The CDR3 is 12 amino acids. Per the germline V gene, CDR1 is MDHEN and CDR2 is SYDVKM. Here the CDR3 DNA reads TGTGCCAGCAGTTCGGGGTTCTATGGCTACACCTTC. Translating it yields CASSSGFYGYTF.

This clonotype has at least ten counts. This chain connects TRBV11-3 to TRBJ2-2, with D tentatively TRBD1 or TRBD2 (5 bases each). The CDR3 extends over 13 amino acids. Trimming took 3 bases from V and 7 from J, leaving 9 bases between them. CDR1 SGHNT and CDR2 YENEEA come from the germline V gene. The CDR3 DNA is TGTGCCAGCAGCTTTAGGGGACGCGGGGAGCTGTTTTTT. Translation gives CASSFRGRGELFF.

This clonotype was seen ten or more times. The chain joins TRBV4-1 to TRBJ2-2; 8 bases align to TRBD1. The CDR3 spans 17 residues. Germline V gene lookup returns CDR1 MGHRA and CDR2 YSYEKL. The V and J ends lost 5 bases and 6 bases, in that order; junction bases with no gene match: 14. The CDR3: CASSKTGVASTAGELFF. The CDR3 DNA reads as TGCGCCAGCAGCAAGACAGGGGTCGCTTCTACAGCCGGGGAGCTGTTTTTT.

In this sample, this clonotype turned up many times. The chain combines TRBV4-2 with TRBJ2-7; 10 bases align to TRBD2. The CDR3 is 16 amino acids. The germline V gene encodes CDR1 LGHNA and CDR2 YNFKEQ. J was trimmed by 5 bases and V by 0 bases; bases with no gene match: 7. The CDR3 DNA reads as TGTGCCAGCAGCCAAGATCGAGAACTAGCGGGGAACGAGCAGTACTTC. It codes for CASSQDRELAGNEQYF.

This rearrangement joins TRBV6-6 to TRBJ1-1; tentatively, D is TRBD1 (5 bases). V shed 6 bases and J shed 5 bases, with 13 bases lying between them. The CDR3 totals 13 residues. CDR1 and CDR2 (germline): MNHNY, SVGAGI (reference sequence). The CDR3 spells CASSWDLGTEAFF. For the CDR3, the DNA is TGTGCCAGCAGCTGGGACCTGGGAACTGAAGCTTTCTTT.

The chain employs TRBV5-1 and TRBJ2-1; D ambiguous. There are 11 residues in the CDR3. Germline lookup yields CDR1 SGHRS and CDR2 YFSETQ. Trimming removed 0 bases at V and 10 bases at J, with 5 bases between. CDR3 in DNA: TGCGCCAGCAGCTTGGACTCGGAGCAGTTCTTC. This gives the protein CASSLDSEQFF.

This clonotype was detected ten times or more. This sequence joins TRBV25-1 and TRBJ2-6, with TRBD1 matching over 7 bases. After removal of 4 bases from V and 0 bases from J, the junction contained 12 bases not matched to a gene. The germline gives CDR1 MGHDK, CDR2 SYGVNS. This CDR3 comprises 19 residues. The DNA for the CDR3 is TGTGCCAGCAGTGCTCATGACAGGGTAGCGAGCTCTGGGGCCAACGTCCTGACTTTC. Translated: CASSAHDRVASSGANVLTF. Supplemented by reference TRBV25-1 and TRBJ2-6, the full variable domain reads EADIYQTPRYLVIGTGKKITLECSQTMGHDKMYWYQQDPGMELHLIHYSYGVNSTEKGDLSSESTVSRIRTEHFPLTLESARPSHTSQYLCASSAHDRVASSGANVLTFGAGSRLTVL.

The chain couples TRBV25-1 to TRBJ2-5; 8 bases match TRBD1. V shed 0 bases, J shed 4 bases, and the junction held 4 bases outside the gene matches. This CDR3 contains 15 residues. Germline loops: CDR1 MGHDK, CDR2 SYGVNS. The CDR3 region has the DNA TGTGCCAGCAGTGAATACAGGACAGGGTTAGAGACCCAGTACTTC. Protein: CASSEYRTGLETQYF.

This clonotype was counted between two and nine times. The J gene is TRBJ2-7, the V gene TRBV7-8; no clear D gene. Germline V gene lookup returns CDR1 SGHVS and CDR2 FQNEAQ. This CDR3 contains 12 residues. V gave up 5 bases and J gave up 0 bases, with 5 bases separating them. The CDR3 is CASSTYSYEQYF. The CDR3 DNA follows: TGTGCCAGCAGCACCTACTCCTACGAGCAGTACTTC. The full variable domain, in which reference TRBV7-8 and TRBJ2-7 provide the parts outside the CDR3, is GAGVSQSPRYKVAKRGQDVALRCDPISGHVSLFWYQQALGQGPEFLTYFQNEAQLDKSGLPSDRFFAERPEGSVSTLKIQRTQQEDSAVYLCASSTYSYEQYFGPGTRLTVT.

This clonotype came up many times. This chain connects TRBV18 to TRBJ1-5, with TRBD1 matching 8 bases. J lost 3 bases, V lost 3 bases, and 4 bases had no gene match. The CDR3 runs 15 residues. Germline-derived CDR1 and CDR2 are KGHSH and LQKENI. Written as DNA, the CDR3 is TGTGCCAGCTCACCGGACAGGGTGATCAATCAGCCCCAGCATTTT. It translates to CASSPDRVINQPQHF.

Only a few counts were recorded for this clonotype. The chain joins TRBV3-1 to TRBJ2-5, with TRBD2 matching 7 bases. Germline V gene data show CDR1 as LGHDT and CDR2 as YNNKEL (reference sequence). V shed 1 base and J 9 bases; nucleotides not matched to a gene: 11. The CDR3 covers 15 residues. DNA for the CDR3: TGTGCCAGCAGCCAAGGGGCTAGCGGTCACCTTGCCCAGTACTTC. Translating gives CASSQGASGHLAQYF.

This clonotype has ten or more counts. The V gene is TRBV6-2 or TRBV6-3, the J gene TRBJ1-2; the D is unclear. Germline loops: CDR1 MNHEY, CDR2 SVGEGT. CDR3 length: 12 residues. V dropped 2 bases and J dropped 0 bases, with 1 base sitting between them. CDR3 nucleotide sequence: TGTGCCAGCAGTTACACTAACTATGGCTACACCTTC. This encodes CASSYTNYGYTF.

The table lists this clonotype with a few counts. This chain uses TRBV5-1 with TRBJ1-1; D unresolved. The CDR3 sequence is 13 residues long. Germline V CDR1 and CDR2: SGHRS, YFSETQ. With 0 bases removed from V and 6 bases from J, the gap between germline ends came to 9 bases. CDR3 loop: CASSLGSRPEAFF. For the CDR3, the DNA is TGCGCCAGCAGCTTGGGATCCCGGCCTGAAGCTTTCTTT.

The chain employs TRBV7-3 and TRBJ2-7, with 8 bases matching TRBD2. V trimming: 1 base; J trimming: 6 bases; junction bases outside the gene matches: 8. The germline V gene has CDR1 SGHTA and CDR2 FQGTGA. This CDR3 region has 15 residues. CDR3 loop: CASSLMGLESGEQYF. The CDR3 bases are TGTGCCAGCAGCTTAATGGGACTAGAGTCAGGCGAGCAGTACTTC.

This clonotype was observed a handful of times. V and J are TRBV20-1 and TRBJ2-1; 7 nucleotides line up with TRBD2. V lost 5 bases to trimming and J lost 7 bases; unmatched junction nucleotides: 17. The CDR3 is made up of 16 amino acids. The germline gives CDR1 DFQATT, CDR2 SNEGSKA (reference sequence). Written as DNA, the CDR3 is TGCAGTGCTGAAAGTATCCGGGGGGTAGCCCGAAATGAGCAGTTCTTC. The encoded protein is CSAESIRGVARNEQFF.

This clonotype was detected ten times or more. V and J are TRBV25-1 and TRBJ2-2; 7 bases are shared with TRBD1. Germline V gene lookup returns CDR1 MGHDK and CDR2 SYGVNS. The V gene end was trimmed by 2 bases and the J gene end by 7 bases; junction bases not matched to a gene: 7. The CDR3 covers 15 residues. The CDR3 coding sequence is TGTGCCAGCAGTGAAGAAGGGGGCCGGGTCGGGGAGCTGTTTTTT. Protein sequence: CASSEEGGRVGELFF.

This rearrangement joins TRBV19 to TRBJ2-3; D possibly matches TRBD1 or TRBD2 (5 bases each). V lost 6 bases and J 2 bases, leaving 12 bases between the germline ends. CDR1 is LNHDA and CDR2 is SQIVND in the germline V gene (reference sequence). The CDR3 runs 14 residues. The DNA of the CDR3 is TGTGCCAGTAGGAGGGACCAAATCACAGATACGCAGTATTTT. Translated, it gives CASRRDQITDTQYF.

The rearrangement uses TRBV5-5 and TRBJ1-1, with TRBD1 matching over 8 bases. The V gene's germline CDR1 is SGHKS and CDR2 YYEKEE (reference sequence). This CDR3 comprises 14 residues. The J segment lost 6 bases and the V segment lost 4 bases, leaving 8 bases of the junction unmatched. The DNA for the CDR3 is TGTGCCAGCAGCCCAACCGGACAGGGCGCTGAAGCTTTCTTT. Residues: CASSPTGQGAEAFF.

In this sample, this clonotype turned up many times. This chain connects TRBV12-3 or TRBV12-4 to TRBJ2-7, with 8 bases matching TRBD2. The CDR3 sequence is 15 residues long. The V and J ends lost 5 bases and 2 bases, in that order; junction bases with no gene match: 8. DNA for the CDR3: TGTGCCAGCAGTCCCCTGGGCGGGGGGCCCTACGAGCAGTACTTC. This sequence encodes CASSPLGGGPYEQYF.

The genes are TRBV5-1 and TRBJ2-7; TRBD2 is a possible D gene (5 bases). Trimming stripped 2 bases from V and 0 bases from J, with 12 bases between. The V gene's germline CDR1 is SGHRS and CDR2 YFSETQ. This CDR3 has 15 amino acids. CDR3 residues: CASSLSGIPSYEQYF. DNA for the CDR3: TGCGCCAGCAGCTTATCCGGGATTCCCTCCTACGAGCAGTACTTC.

This sequence joins TRBV7-2 and TRBJ1-1, with a weak D call TRBD1 (6 bases). Germline V lookup: CDR1 SGHTA, CDR2 FQGNSA. The germline V and J ends were trimmed by 3 bases and 4 bases, with 12 bases remaining between them. There are 14 residues in the CDR3. The CDR3 protein is CASSFQTGLTEAFF. The CDR3 nucleotides are TGTGCCAGCAGCTTCCAGACAGGACTCACTGAAGCTTTCTTT.